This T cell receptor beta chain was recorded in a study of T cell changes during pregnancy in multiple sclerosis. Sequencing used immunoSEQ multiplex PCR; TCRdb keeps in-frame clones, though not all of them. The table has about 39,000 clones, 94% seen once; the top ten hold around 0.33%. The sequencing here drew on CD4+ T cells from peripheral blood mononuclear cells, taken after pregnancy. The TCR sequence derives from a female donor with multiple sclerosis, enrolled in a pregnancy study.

The CDR3 DNA reads TGTGCCAGCAGCTCCGGGGCGACAGGTTATCGATCTGGCTACACCTTC. The encoded protein is CASSSGATGYRSGYTF. The gene calls are TRBV7-9 and TRBJ1-2; maybe TRBD1 (6 bases). The germline CDR1 and CDR2 sequences are SEHNR and FQNEAQ (reference sequence). V gave up 4 bases and J gave up 7 bases, with 22 bases separating them. This CDR3 contains 16 residues. The complete variable domain, with remaining parts taken from reference TRBV7-9 and TRBJ1-2, reads DTGVSQNPRHKITKRGQNVTFRCDPISEHNRLYWYRQTLGQGPEFLTYFQNEAQLEKSRLLSDRFSAERPKGSFSTLEIQRTEQGDSAMYLCASSSGATGYRSGYTFGSGTRLTVV.